This TCR beta chain came from a study of blood T cell repertoires in COVID-19. Overall study: COVID-19 samples collected from the United States, Italy and Spain covered acute and convalescent phases. T cells, B-cell-depleted T cells, or PBMCs provided the cDNA or gDNA that served as material.

This CDR3 comprises 13 residues. V was trimmed by 3 bases and J by 9 bases, leaving 12 bases between them. In germline, CDR1 is LNHDA, CDR2 SQIVND (reference sequence). Per the authors' pipeline: The assay estimated nucleated cells by amplifying reference gene primers. Libraries were prepared by immunoSEQ multiplex PCR; TCRdb keeps only in-frame clonotypes and omits some of them. V, J and clone size derive from that table, while D and trimming were established from the DNA sequence. The table has some 300,000 clones, approximately 86% seen once. The chain employs TRBV19 and TRBJ2-1, with no clear D. This TCR derives from a man between 65 and 85 years old with acute or convalescent COVID-19. The sequencing sample was made of peripheral blood. The CDR3 DNA is TGTGCCAGTAGTATGTGGCAGTCCTCTGAGCAGTTCTTC. Translating gives CASSMWQSSEQFF. Complete variable domain (other parts from reference TRBV19 and TRBJ2-1): DGGITQSPKYLFRKEGQNVTLSCEQNLNHDAMYWYRQDPGQGLRLIYYSQIVNDFQKGDIAEGYSVSREKKESFPLTVTSAQKNPTAFYLCASSMWQSSEQFFGPGTRLTVL.